The 31 T cell receptor beta chains in this list originate from one sample, sequenced in a study of cytomegalovirus exposure and HLA in healthy donors. Data came from immunoSEQ multiplex PCR; TCRdb stores just in-frame clones and leaves some out. The sample holds some 260,000 clones, around 90% seen once. Sequenced: PBMCs. These receptor sequences come from a woman between 25 and 40 years old in good health and CMV-seronegative.

The rearrangement uses TRBV20-1 and TRBJ2-1; D gene uncertain. Germline assignment: CDR1 DFQATT and CDR2 SNEGSKA (reference sequence). The CDR3 spans 11 residues. The V and J ends lost 0 bases and 5 bases respectively, with 2 bases between them. CDR3 in amino acids: CSARDHNEQFF. The CDR3 region has the DNA TGCAGTGCTAGAGATCACAATGAGCAGTTCTTC.

This clone was observed a single time. The genes are TRBV28 and TRBJ2-5; D unresolved. The CDR3 is 15 residues long. Germline V gene sequence: CDR1 MDHEN, CDR2 SYDVKM. Trimming took off 6 bases at V and 4 bases at J, with 18 bases between the two ends. The CDR3 sequence is CASSPPSTLGETQYF. Here the CDR3 DNA reads TGTGCCAGCAGCCCGCCGTCAACCTTAGGAGAGACCCAGTACTTC.

The chain employs TRBV11-1 and TRBJ2-5, with 8 nucleotides matching TRBD1. Germline CDR1 is SGHAT and CDR2 is FQDESV (reference sequence). V lost 5 bases, J lost 2 bases, and 13 bases stayed unmatched. CDR3 size: 17 residues. The CDR3 sequence: CASSGSTGVLGQETQYF. The CDR3 DNA reads as TGTGCCAGCAGCGGATCGACAGGGGTCTTGGGGCAAGAGACCCAGTACTTC.

DNA for the CDR3: TGTGCCAGCAGCTTGTCAGGGGGCAGCACAGATACGCAGTATTTT. The encoded protein is CASSLSGGSTDTQYF. The chain couples TRBV5-4 to TRBJ2-3; 8 nucleotides align to TRBD1. CDR3 length equals 15 residues. The V and J ends lost 1 base and 0 bases, in that order; junction bases with no gene match: 1. Germline V gives CDR1 SGHNT, CDR2 YYREEE (reference sequence).

The rearrangement joins TRBV6-5 to TRBJ1-4, with D perhaps TRBD1 (6 bases). V lost 0 bases to trimming and J lost 7 bases, with 9 bases between them. Germline-derived CDR1 and CDR2 are MNHEY and SVGAGI. This CDR3 is built from 14 residues. The CDR3 nucleotides read TGTGCCAGCAGTTACTCGATAGGGGGTGAAAAACTGTTTTTT. This translates into CASSYSIGGEKLFF.

The CDR3 nucleotides are TGTGCCAGTAGTCCACGACAGTATACCTACGAGCAGTACTTC. The encoded protein is CASSPRQYTYEQYF. The chain combines TRBV19 with TRBJ2-7; perhaps TRBD1 as D (5 bases). CDR1 is LNHDA, CDR2 SQIVND, per germline (reference sequence). The germline V and J ends were trimmed by 5 bases and 2 bases, with 13 bases remaining between them. The CDR3 extends over 14 amino acids.

This clone was seen only a few times. The V call is TRBV13, the J call TRBJ2-3; 8 bases fit TRBD2. The CDR3 sequence is 14 residues long. Per the germline V gene, CDR1 is PRHDT and CDR2 is FYEKMQ (reference sequence). Unmatched junction bases numbered 6, after V lost 7 bases and J lost 3 bases. The CDR3 loop reads CASTLGLVTDTQYF. The CDR3 DNA reads TGTGCCAGCACCCTGGGACTAGTGACAGATACGCAGTATTTT. The full variable domain, rest sourced from reference TRBV13 and TRBJ2-3, is AAGVIQSPRHLIKEKRETATLKCYPIPRHDTVYWYQQGPGQDPQFLISFYEKMQSDKGSIPDRFSAQQFSDYHSELNMSSLELGDSALYFCASTLGLVTDTQYFGPGTRLTVL.

The chain couples TRBV7-9 to TRBJ1-2; D call uncertain. The CDR3 is 13 amino acids. The V end lost 4 bases, the J end lost 8 bases, and 14 bases lay between the germline ends. Germline CDR1 reads SEHNR; CDR2 reads FQNEAQ (reference sequence). Here the CDR3 DNA reads TGTGCCAGCAGCTCTCTGGACCTGGGGGGCTACACCTTC. It translates to CASSSLDLGGYTF.

The gene calls are TRBV28 and TRBJ2-3; TRBD2 aligns across 8 bases. With V trimmed by 6 bases and J by 4 bases, 9 bases remained unmatched. Germline assignment: CDR1 MDHEN and CDR2 SYDVKM. CDR3 length: 15 residues. CDR3 DNA: TGTGCCAGCAGGGGGACTAGGGGGGTTCCAGATACGCAGTATTTT. Translation: CASRGTRGVPDTQYF.

The CDR3 reads CASTETSVSYEQYF. CDR3 in DNA: TGTGCCAGCACGGAGACTAGCGTATCCTACGAGCAGTACTTC. The chain carries TRBV2 and TRBJ2-7; 8 bases agree with TRBD2. V lost 7 bases, J lost 1 base, and 6 bases stayed unmatched. CDR3 length: 14 residues. Germline V gene data show CDR1 as SNHLY and CDR2 as FYNNEI.

V usage is TRBV5-1 and J usage is TRBJ2-7; 7 bases line up with TRBD1. The V and J ends lost 1 base and 3 bases, in that order; junction bases with no gene match: 7. The CDR3 spans 15 residues. CDR1 and CDR2 (germline): SGHRS, YFSETQ. The CDR3 region is CASSLNGQAFYEQYF. The CDR3 bases are TGCGCCAGCAGCTTGAATGGACAGGCGTTCTACGAGCAGTACTTC.

This clone was recorded once. The V call is TRBV11-3, the J call TRBJ2-1, with D possibly TRBD1 on 6 matching bases. Germline V CDR1 and CDR2: SGHNT, YENEEA. V was shortened by 5 bases and J by 2 bases, with 22 bases between the two germline ends. This CDR3 has 18 residues. CDR3: CASSLTSPDRNPYNEQFF. In DNA form, the CDR3 reads TGTGCCAGCAGCCTTACCAGTCCCGACAGGAACCCCTACAATGAGCAGTTCTTC. Variable domain in full (rest from reference TRBV11-3 and TRBJ2-1): EAGVVQSPRYKIIEKKQPVAFWCNPISGHNTLYWYLQNLGQGPELLIRYENEEAVDDSQLPKDRFSAERLKGVDSTLKIQPAELGDSAVYLCASSLTSPDRNPYNEQFFGPGTRLTVL.

J is TRBJ2-7 and V is TRBV28; D is perhaps TRBD1 (6 bases). CDR1 is MDHEN and CDR2 is SYDVKM in the germline V gene. CDR3 length equals 15 residues. Between the trimmed V and J ends, which lost 7 bases and 4 bases, there was a span of 20 bases. The CDR3 here is CASISQGLQKYEQYF. The CDR3 DNA sequence: TGTGCCAGCATTTCTCAGGGGTTGCAGAAATACGAGCAGTACTTC.

CDR3 amino acids: CASSVESVVYNEQFF. In DNA, the CDR3 is TGTGCCAGCAGCGTAGAGTCCGTCGTCTACAATGAGCAGTTCTTC. J is TRBJ2-1 and V is TRBV9; D not resolved. Trimming stripped 0 bases from V and 3 bases from J, with 10 bases between. This CDR3 is 15 amino acids long. Germline CDR1 SGDLS, CDR2 YYNGEE.

V gene TRBV15 combines with J gene TRBJ2-7; D is unclear. The CDR3 is 14 residues long. In germline, CDR1 is LNHNV, CDR2 YYDKDF (reference sequence). V lost 0 bases, J lost 1 base, and 7 bases lay in between. This chain's CDR3 is CATSRDLDSYEQYF. CDR3 nucleotides: TGTGCCACCAGCAGAGATCTGGATTCCTACGAGCAGTACTTC.

The chain has TRBV11-3 and TRBJ2-1; possible D gene TRBD2, 5 bases. Germline loops: CDR1 SGHNT, CDR2 YENEEA. Trimming took off 0 bases at V and 5 bases at J, with 5 bases between the two ends. The CDR3 consists of 13 residues. CDR3 DNA sequence: TGTGCCAGCAGCTTAGAGCGGGACAATGAGCAGTTCTTC. Protein product: CASSLERDNEQFF.

This chain links TRBV19 with TRBJ2-7; 8 bases map to TRBD1. Germline V lookup: CDR1 LNHDA, CDR2 SQIVND (reference sequence). The junction had 12 bases not matched to a gene; V was cut back by 3 bases and J by 5 bases. The CDR3 has 16 amino acids. For the CDR3, the DNA is TGTGCCAGTAGTATTGAAACAGGGGGGACCCAGGACGAGCAGTACTTC. It yields the protein CASSIETGGTQDEQYF. Combining the CDR3 with reference TRBV19 and TRBJ2-7 gives the whole variable domain DGGITQSPKYLFRKEGQNVTLSCEQNLNHDAMYWYRQDPGQGLRLIYYSQIVNDFQKGDIAEGYSVSREKKESFPLTVTSAQKNPTAFYLCASSIETGGTQDEQYFGPGTRLTVT.

The gene calls are TRBV10-3 and TRBJ2-7; 7 nucleotides line up with TRBD2. The ends lost 0 bases at V and 1 base at J; junction bases unmatched: 3. This CDR3 has 15 residues. CDR1 is ENHRY, CDR2 SYGVKD, per germline. The DNA for the CDR3 is TGTGCCATCAGTGAGTCTTCGGGGGGATCCTACGAGCAGTACTTC. The encoded protein is CAISESSGGSYEQYF.

This clone was seen once. The J gene is TRBJ2-7, the V gene TRBV7-8; tentative D call: TRBD2 (5 bases). The germline CDR1 and CDR2 sequences are SGHVS and FQNEAQ. Trimming stripped 5 bases from V and 2 bases from J, with 13 bases between. The CDR3 loop spans 14 amino acids. The CDR3 sequence: CASSVSGGPYEQYF. For the CDR3, the DNA is TGTGCCAGCAGCGTCAGCGGAGGTCCCTACGAGCAGTACTTC.

The chain joins TRBV4-1 to TRBJ2-1, with no clear D. With 1 base removed from V and 5 bases from J, the gap between germline ends came to 9 bases. CDR3 length: 14 residues. CDR1 and CDR2 (germline): MGHRA, YSYEKL. The CDR3 DNA reads as TGCGCCAGCAGCCAAGTGGGAACCAACAATGAGCAGTTCTTC. This translates into CASSQVGTNNEQFF.

This clone was recorded once. This chain uses TRBV29-1 with TRBJ1-1; D is unclear. The V gene lost 8 bases and the J gene lost 4 bases, with 11 bases spanning the gap. CDR1 and CDR2 (germline): SQVTM, ANQGSEA. The CDR3 contains 11 residues. The CDR3 loop reads CSSDVATEAFF. Here the CDR3 DNA reads TGCAGCAGCGACGTGGCCACTGAAGCTTTCTTT.

The rearrangement joins TRBV4-3 to TRBJ1-2; maybe TRBD1 (5 bases). Trimming cost V 1 base and J 6 bases, with 12 bases left between them. Germline V gene lookup returns CDR1 LGHNA and CDR2 YSLEER. The length of the CDR3 is 14 residues. CDR3 loop: CASSQAMGLDGYTF. As DNA, the CDR3 is TGCGCCAGCAGCCAAGCCATGGGGCTGGATGGCTACACCTTC.

The CDR3 DNA sequence: TGTGCCATCAGTGAGGGGAGACAGTCCACCGGGGAGCTGTTTTTT. Translation: CAISEGRQSTGELFF. The rearrangement uses TRBV10-3 and TRBJ2-2; the D gene could be TRBD1 or TRBD2 (5 bases each). Germline values: CDR1 ENHRY, CDR2 SYGVKD. The CDR3 contains 15 residues. V shed 2 bases and J shed 4 bases, with 11 bases lying between them.

This sequence joins TRBV14 and TRBJ1-2, with TRBD1 matching over 8 bases. The CDR3 consists of 16 residues. The V segment lost 1 base and the J segment 3 bases; nucleotides outside the gene matches: 7. The V gene's germline CDR1 is SGHDN and CDR2 FVKESK. The CDR3 nucleotides read TGTGCCAGCAGCCAAGTCCTAGCAGGGGGCGACTATGGCTACACCTTC. Protein sequence: CASSQVLAGGDYGYTF.

The chain has TRBV2 and TRBJ1-1; D ambiguous. Per germline, CDR1 SNHLY and CDR2 FYNNEI. Trimming removed 0 bases from V and 5 bases from J, with 10 bases in between. The CDR3 covers 14 residues. CDR3 in DNA: TGTGCCAGCAGTGAAGCGCGCGGGTGGACTGAAGCTTTCTTT. Amino acids: CASSEARGWTEAFF.

J is TRBJ2-1 and V is TRBV28; a weak D match, TRBD1 (7 bases). Between the trimmed V and J ends, which lost 6 bases and 4 bases, there was a span of 16 bases. The germline gives CDR1 MDHEN, CDR2 SYDVKM. There are 15 residues in the CDR3. The CDR3 DNA reads as TGTGCCAGCAGCCAGGGGGACTCACTGTACAATGAGCAGTTCTTC. Translating it yields CASSQGDSLYNEQFF.

This clone has only one observation. The J gene is TRBJ1-1, the V gene TRBV10-2, with TRBD1 identical over 8 bases. The length of the CDR3 is 12 residues. Germline V gene lookup returns CDR1 WSHSY and CDR2 SAAADI. The junction had 4 bases not matched to a gene; V was cut back by 6 bases and J by 7 bases. The CDR3 region has the DNA TGCGCCAGCAGGGCAGGGGGCAGTGAAGCTTTCTTT. Protein product: CASRAGGSEAFF.

The chain recombines TRBV15 with TRBJ2-7, with a tentative D call TRBD2 (6 bases). Between the trimmed V and J ends, which lost 3 bases and 9 bases, there was a span of 27 bases. The germline V gene has CDR1 LNHNV and CDR2 YYDKDF (reference sequence). This CDR3 comprises 17 residues. CDR3 in amino acids: CATSRSLTGTQSRAQYF. The CDR3 bases are TGTGCCACCAGCAGGAGCCTTACCGGGACTCAAAGTAGGGCGCAGTACTTC. The variable domain in full, with the rest retrieved from reference TRBV15 and TRBJ2-7, is DAMVIQNPRYQVTQFGKPVTLSCSQTLNHNVMYWYQQKSSQAPKLLFHYYDKDFNNEADTPDNFQSRRPNTSFCFLDIRSPGLGDTAMYLCATSRSLTGTQSRAQYFGPGTRLTVT.

This sequence joins TRBV2 and TRBJ1-3; the match to TRBD1 covers 9 bases. This CDR3 spans 14 amino acids. Germline assignment: CDR1 SNHLY and CDR2 FYNNEI. J lost 5 bases, V lost 8 bases, and 7 bases had no gene match. The CDR3 here is CASGRDRVRNTIYF. The CDR3 coding sequence is TGTGCCAGCGGCCGGGACAGGGTACGAAACACCATATATTTT.

This clone has just a few counts. The V gene is TRBV11-3, the J gene TRBJ2-2; D is ambiguous. CDR3 length: 12 residues. From germline, CDR1 is SGHNT and CDR2 YENEEA. With 5 bases removed from V and 8 bases from J, the gap between germline ends came to 9 bases. The CDR3, as DNA: TGTGCCAGCAGCACCTACGAAGGGGAGCTGTTTTTT. This sequence encodes CASSTYEGELFF.

The V and J genes are TRBV7-7 and TRBJ2-5; D remains unclear. The CDR3 totals 14 residues. V dropped 3 bases and J dropped 1 base, with 9 bases sitting between them. Germline lookup yields CDR1 SSHAT and CDR2 FNYEAQ (reference sequence). In DNA form, the CDR3 reads TGTGCCAGCAGCTTTGAAATTTCCCAAGAGACCCAGTACTTC. This encodes CASSFEISQETQYF.